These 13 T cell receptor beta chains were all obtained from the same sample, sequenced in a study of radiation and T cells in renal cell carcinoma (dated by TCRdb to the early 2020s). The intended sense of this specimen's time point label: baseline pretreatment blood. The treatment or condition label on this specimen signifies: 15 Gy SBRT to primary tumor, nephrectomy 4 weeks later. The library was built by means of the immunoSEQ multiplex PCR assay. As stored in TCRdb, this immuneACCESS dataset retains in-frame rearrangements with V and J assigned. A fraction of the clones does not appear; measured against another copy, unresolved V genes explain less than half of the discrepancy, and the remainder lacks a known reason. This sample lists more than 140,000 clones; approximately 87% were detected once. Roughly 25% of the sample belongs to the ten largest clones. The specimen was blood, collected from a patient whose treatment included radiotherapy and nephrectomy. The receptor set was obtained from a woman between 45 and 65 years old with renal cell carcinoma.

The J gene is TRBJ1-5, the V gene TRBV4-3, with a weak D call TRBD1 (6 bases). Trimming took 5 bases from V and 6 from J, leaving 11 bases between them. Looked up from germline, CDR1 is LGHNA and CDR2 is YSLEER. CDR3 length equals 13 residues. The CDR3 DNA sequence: TGCGCCAGCAGCGTACACAGGGCTCAGCCCCAGCATTTT. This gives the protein CASSVHRAQPQHF.

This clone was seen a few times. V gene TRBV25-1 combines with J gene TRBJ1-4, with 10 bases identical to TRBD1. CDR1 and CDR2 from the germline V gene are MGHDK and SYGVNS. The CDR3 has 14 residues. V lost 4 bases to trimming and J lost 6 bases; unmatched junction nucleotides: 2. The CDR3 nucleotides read TGTGCCAGCAGTGGACAGGGGGCGGATGAAAAACTGTTTTTT. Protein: CASSGQGADEKLFF.

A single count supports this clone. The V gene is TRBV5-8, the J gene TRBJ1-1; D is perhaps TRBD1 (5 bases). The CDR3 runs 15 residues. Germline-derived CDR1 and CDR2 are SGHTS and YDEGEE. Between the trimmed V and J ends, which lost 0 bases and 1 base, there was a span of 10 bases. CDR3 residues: CASSLGWDENTEAFF. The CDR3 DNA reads TGTGCCAGCAGCTTGGGTTGGGACGAGAACACTGAAGCTTTCTTT.

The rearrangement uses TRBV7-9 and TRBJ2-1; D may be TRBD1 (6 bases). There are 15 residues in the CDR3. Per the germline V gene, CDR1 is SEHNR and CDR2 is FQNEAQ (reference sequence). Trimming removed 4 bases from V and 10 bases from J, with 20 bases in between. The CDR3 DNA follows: TGTGCCAGCAGCTACGCCGGGACACCACTCGTGGAGCAGTTCTTC. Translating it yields CASSYAGTPLVEQFF.

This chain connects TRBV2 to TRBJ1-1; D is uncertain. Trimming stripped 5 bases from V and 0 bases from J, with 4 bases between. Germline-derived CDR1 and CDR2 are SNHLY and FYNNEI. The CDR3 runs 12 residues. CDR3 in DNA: TGTGCCAGCAGTCAAGTGAACACTGAAGCTTTCTTT. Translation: CASSQVNTEAFF.

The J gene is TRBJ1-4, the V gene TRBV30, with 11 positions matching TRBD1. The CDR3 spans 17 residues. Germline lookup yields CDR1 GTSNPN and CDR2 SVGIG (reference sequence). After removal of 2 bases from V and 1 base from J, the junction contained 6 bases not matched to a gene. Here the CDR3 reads CAWSLRTGGETNEKLFF. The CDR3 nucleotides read TGTGCCTGGAGTCTCAGGACAGGGGGCGAAACTAATGAAAAACTGTTTTTT.

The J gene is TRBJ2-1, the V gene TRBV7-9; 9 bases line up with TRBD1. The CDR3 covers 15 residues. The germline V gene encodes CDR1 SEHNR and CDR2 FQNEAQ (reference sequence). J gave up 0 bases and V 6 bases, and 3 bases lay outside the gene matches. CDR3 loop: CASSLGQGSYNEQFF. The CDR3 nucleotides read TGTGCCAGCAGTCTGGGACAGGGCTCCTACAATGAGCAGTTCTTC. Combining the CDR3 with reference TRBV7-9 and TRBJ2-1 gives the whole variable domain DTGVSQNPRHKITKRGQNVTFRCDPISEHNRLYWYRQTLGQGPEFLTYFQNEAQLEKSRLLSDRFSAERPKGSFSTLEIQRTEQGDSAMYLCASSLGQGSYNEQFFGPGTRLTVL.

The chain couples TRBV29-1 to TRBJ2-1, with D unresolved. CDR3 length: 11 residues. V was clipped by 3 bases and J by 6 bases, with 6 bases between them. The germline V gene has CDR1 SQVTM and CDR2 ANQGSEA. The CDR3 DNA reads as TGCAGCGTTGATGTAGCCAATGAGCAGTTCTTC. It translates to CSVDVANEQFF.

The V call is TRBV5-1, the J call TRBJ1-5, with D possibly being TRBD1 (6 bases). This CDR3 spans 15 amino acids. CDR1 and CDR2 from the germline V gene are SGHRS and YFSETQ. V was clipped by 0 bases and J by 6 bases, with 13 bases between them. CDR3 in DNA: TGCGCCAGCAGCTTGGGAGTGGGGGCGGCTCAGCCCCAGCATTTT. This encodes CASSLGVGAAQPQHF.

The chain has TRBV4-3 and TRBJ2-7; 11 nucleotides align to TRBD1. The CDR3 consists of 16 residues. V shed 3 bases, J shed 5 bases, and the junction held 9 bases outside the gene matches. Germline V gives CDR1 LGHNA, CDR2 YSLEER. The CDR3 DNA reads TGCGCCAGCAGCCAGGGGGACGGACAGGGGGCGGACGAGCAGTACTTC. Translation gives CASSQGDGQGADEQYF.

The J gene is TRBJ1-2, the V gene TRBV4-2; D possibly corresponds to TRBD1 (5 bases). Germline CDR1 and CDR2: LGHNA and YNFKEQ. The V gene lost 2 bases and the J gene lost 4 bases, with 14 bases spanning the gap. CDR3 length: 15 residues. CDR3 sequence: CASSQNPRGTYGYTF. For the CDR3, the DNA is TGTGCCAGCAGCCAAAACCCTCGCGGGACCTATGGCTACACCTTC.

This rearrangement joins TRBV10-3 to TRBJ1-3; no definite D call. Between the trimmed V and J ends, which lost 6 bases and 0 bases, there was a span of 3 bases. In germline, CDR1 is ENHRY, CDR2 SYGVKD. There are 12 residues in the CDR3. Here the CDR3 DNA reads TGTGCCATCAGCATCTCTGGAAACACCATATATTTT. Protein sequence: CAISISGNTIYF.

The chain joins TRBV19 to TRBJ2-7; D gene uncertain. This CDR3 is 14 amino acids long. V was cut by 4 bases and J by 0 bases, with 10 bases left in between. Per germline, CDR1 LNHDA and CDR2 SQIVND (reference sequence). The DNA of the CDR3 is TGTGCCAGTAGTACGGCCTGGGGCTCCTACGAGCAGTACTTC. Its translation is CASSTAWGSYEQYF.